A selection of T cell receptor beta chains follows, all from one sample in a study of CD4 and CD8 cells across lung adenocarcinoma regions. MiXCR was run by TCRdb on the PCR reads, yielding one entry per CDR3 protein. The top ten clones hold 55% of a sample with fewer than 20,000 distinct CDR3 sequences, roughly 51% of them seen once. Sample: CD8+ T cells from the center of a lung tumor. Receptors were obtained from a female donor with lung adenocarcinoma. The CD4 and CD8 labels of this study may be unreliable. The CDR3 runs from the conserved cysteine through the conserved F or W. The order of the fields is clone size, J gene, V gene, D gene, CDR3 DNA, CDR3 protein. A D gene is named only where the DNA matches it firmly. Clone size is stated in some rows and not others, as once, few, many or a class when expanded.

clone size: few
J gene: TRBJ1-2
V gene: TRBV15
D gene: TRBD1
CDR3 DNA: TGTGCCACCAGCAGGGAACGGGACAGTATCTATGGCTACACCTTC
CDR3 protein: CATSRERDSIYGYTF

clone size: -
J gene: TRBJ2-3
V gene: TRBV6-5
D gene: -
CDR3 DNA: TGTGCCAGCATTCCCGAGAGGGGCAGGAGAGATACGCAGTATTTT
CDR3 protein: CASIPERGRRDTQYF

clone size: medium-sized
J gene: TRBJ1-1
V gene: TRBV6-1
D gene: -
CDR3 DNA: TGTGCCAGCAGTGCTACAGGGAGAAGGCTAGAAGCTTTCTTT
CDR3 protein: CASSATGRRLEAFF

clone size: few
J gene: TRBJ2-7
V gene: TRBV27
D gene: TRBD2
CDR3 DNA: TGTGCCAGCAGTCTGGGACTAGCGGGGAACTACGAGCAGTACTTC
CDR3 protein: CASSLGLAGNYEQYF

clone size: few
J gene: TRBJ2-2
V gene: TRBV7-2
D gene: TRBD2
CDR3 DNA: TGTGCCAGCAGCTCAATAGCGGGAGACACCGGGGAGCTGTTTTTT
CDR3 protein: CASSSIAGDTGELFF

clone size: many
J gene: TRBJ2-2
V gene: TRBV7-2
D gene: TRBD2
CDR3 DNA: TGTGCCAGCAGCCCGAGACTAGCGGGGGACACCGGGGAGCTGTTTTTT
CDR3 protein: CASSPRLAGDTGELFF

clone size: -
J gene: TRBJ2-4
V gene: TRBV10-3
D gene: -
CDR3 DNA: TGTGCCATCAGCTCCCGGGGGAGGAGTGCCAAAGACACGCAGTACTTC
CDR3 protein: CAISSRGRSAKDTQYF

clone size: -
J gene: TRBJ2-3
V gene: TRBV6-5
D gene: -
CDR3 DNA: TGTGCCAGCAGTTACTCTGACTTGAACACCGGGACGCAGTATTTT
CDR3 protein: CASSYSDLNTGTQYF

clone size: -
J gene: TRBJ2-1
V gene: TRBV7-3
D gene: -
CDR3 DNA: TGTGCCAGCAGCTTAGACAATGGGGCCTACAATGAGCAGTTCTTC
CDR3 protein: CASSLDNGAYNEQFF

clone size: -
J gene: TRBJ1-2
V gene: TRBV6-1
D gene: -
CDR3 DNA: TGTGCCAGCGGGTGGATAAACACTGAAGCTTCCTTC
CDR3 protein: CASGWINTEASF

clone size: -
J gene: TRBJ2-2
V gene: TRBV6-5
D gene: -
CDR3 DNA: TGTGCCAGCAGTTACTTCGAGGGGGTGAGCACAGAGGAGCAGTTTTTT
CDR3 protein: CASSYFEGVSTEEQFF

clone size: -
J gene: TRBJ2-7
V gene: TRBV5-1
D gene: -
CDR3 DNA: TGCGCCAGCAGCTTAGAAGGATCCTACGAGCAGTACTTC
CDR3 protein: CASSLEGSYEQYF

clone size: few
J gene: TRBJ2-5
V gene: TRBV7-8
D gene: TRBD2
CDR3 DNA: TGTGCCAGCACCCCCGGGGTAGCGGGGCAAGAGACCCAGTACTTC
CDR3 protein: CASTPGVAGQETQYF

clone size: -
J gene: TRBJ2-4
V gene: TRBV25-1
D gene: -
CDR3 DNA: TGTGCCAGCAGTGAACCGGGTCTGTGTGCCAAAAACATTCAGTACTTC
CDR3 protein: CASSEPGLCAKNIQYF

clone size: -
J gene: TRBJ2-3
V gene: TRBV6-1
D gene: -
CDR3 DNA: TGTGCCAGCAGTGACCAGGGGTCGGGGGCGACAGATACGCAGTATTTT
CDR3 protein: CASSDQGSGATDTQYF

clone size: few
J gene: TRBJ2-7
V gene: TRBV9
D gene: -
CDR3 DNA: TGTGCCAGCAGCGGAGGGGAAGGGTTTTACGAGCAGTACTTC
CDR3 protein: CASSGGEGFYEQYF